These 11 T cell receptor beta chains originate from one sample sequenced in a study of shared T cell receptors in the human thymus. The repertoire was sequenced with immunoSEQ multiplex PCR; TCRdb's copy has only in-frame clones and lacks some. The sample holds some 400,000 clones; 95% are singletons and the top ten take 0.015% to 0.02%. The sequencing input was thymocytes. These receptors were obtained from a human donor.

The genes are TRBV6-1 and TRBJ2-4; 7 positions agree with TRBD2. Germline lookup yields CDR1 MNHNS and CDR2 SASEGT. J gave up 4 bases and V 7 bases, and 4 bases lay outside the gene matches. CDR3 length: 13 amino acids. The chain's CDR3 is CASTGLVKNIQYF. The CDR3, as DNA: TGTGCCAGCACCGGACTAGTTAAAAACATTCAGTACTTC.

The rearrangement links TRBV4-1 to TRBJ2-7; no clear D gene. This CDR3 is built from 14 residues. The V end was cut by 0 bases, the J end by 6 bases, with 12 bases between. Per the germline V gene, CDR1 is MGHRA and CDR2 is YSYEKL. The CDR3 here is CASSQDRADAEQYF. DNA of the CDR3: TGCGCCAGCAGCCAAGATCGAGCAGATGCCGAGCAGTACTTC.

The chain combines TRBV21-1 with TRBJ2-7; the DNA was not compared with TRBD1, the D call given in the table. TRBV21-1 is classified as a pseudogene. This CDR3 has 14 amino acids. In nucleotides, the CDR3 is TGTGCCAGCACACGACAGGGGACCCCCTACGAGCAGTACTTC. It is translated as CASTRQGTPYEQYF.

This clone was detected only once. This chain uses TRBV19 with TRBJ2-7, with 7 bases matching TRBD1. This CDR3 spans 14 amino acids. The germline V gene encodes CDR1 LNHDA and CDR2 SQIVND (reference sequence). Trimming at V came to 3 bases and at J to 2 bases, leaving 4 bases not matched to a gene. The CDR3 bases are TGTGCCAGTAGTATGACTGGGACAGCCTACGAGCAGTACTTC. Residues: CASSMTGTAYEQYF.

This rearrangement joins TRBV5-1 to TRBJ2-3; D is uncertain. V lost 4 bases and J 0 bases, leaving 18 bases between the germline ends. This CDR3 is built from 17 residues. Germline assignment: CDR1 SGHRS and CDR2 YFSETQ. In DNA, the CDR3 is TGCGCCAGCAGCCGAAACCCCGAATTTCCTAGCACAGATACGCAGTATTTT. Its protein is CASSRNPEFPSTDTQYF.

The V gene is TRBV9, the J gene TRBJ2-7, with D hard to call. In germline, CDR1 is SGDLS, CDR2 YYNGEE. V lost 3 bases to trimming and J lost 5 bases, with 12 bases between them. CDR3 length: 13 residues. CDR3 DNA sequence: TGTGCCAGCAGCGCTGGAAACTTGGACGAGCAGTACTTC. The encoded protein is CASSAGNLDEQYF.

The V and J genes are TRBV2 and TRBJ1-1; D not certain. The V gene lost 4 bases and the J gene lost 1 base, with 7 bases spanning the gap. The CDR3 length is 13 residues. Germline V CDR1 and CDR2: SNHLY, FYNNEI. The CDR3 protein is CASSGLGNTEAFF. DNA of the CDR3: TGTGCCAGCAGTGGGTTAGGGAACACTGAAGCTTTCTTT.

The table lists this clone with a count of one. The chain carries TRBV7-9 and TRBJ2-1; 9 nucleotides agree with TRBD2. The CDR3 loop spans 15 amino acids. The trim removed 1 base at V and 7 bases at J, leaving 5 bases unmatched. CDR1 is SEHNR and CDR2 is FQNEAQ in the germline V gene (reference sequence). For the CDR3, the DNA is TGTGCCAGCAGCTTAGAGGCGGGAGGGCCTAATGAGCAGTTCTTC. This codes for CASSLEAGGPNEQFF.

The genes are TRBV12-5 and TRBJ2-2; 7 bases line up with TRBD1. J lost 7 bases, V lost 7 bases, and 15 bases had no gene match. Germline assignment: CDR1 LGHNT and CDR2 FRNRAP. This CDR3 is 16 amino acids long. The CDR3 loop reads CASALYRDSQGGELFF. The CDR3 DNA is TGTGCTAGTGCCCTGTACCGGGACAGTCAGGGCGGGGAGCTGTTTTTT.

This rearrangement joins TRBV4-3 to TRBJ1-2; a possible D gene is TRBD1 (5 bases). The germline V gene encodes CDR1 LGHNA and CDR2 YSLEER. CDR3 length: 18 amino acids. V lost 0 bases and J lost 4, with 21 bases in between. The CDR3 bases are TGCGCCAGCAGCCAAGACCCAGATGGCAGAGAAAGGGGCTATGGCTACACCTTC. Translating it yields CASSQDPDGRERGYGYTF.

The chain couples TRBV28 to TRBJ2-7; D ambiguous. The V end lost 2 bases, the J end lost 3 bases, and 20 bases lay between the germline ends. The V gene's germline CDR1 is MDHEN and CDR2 SYDVKM. This CDR3 is 17 amino acids long. CDR3 sequence reads: CASSLISPGRINYEQYF. For the CDR3, the DNA is TGTGCCAGCAGTTTAATAAGCCCGGGTCGAATCAACTACGAGCAGTACTTC.